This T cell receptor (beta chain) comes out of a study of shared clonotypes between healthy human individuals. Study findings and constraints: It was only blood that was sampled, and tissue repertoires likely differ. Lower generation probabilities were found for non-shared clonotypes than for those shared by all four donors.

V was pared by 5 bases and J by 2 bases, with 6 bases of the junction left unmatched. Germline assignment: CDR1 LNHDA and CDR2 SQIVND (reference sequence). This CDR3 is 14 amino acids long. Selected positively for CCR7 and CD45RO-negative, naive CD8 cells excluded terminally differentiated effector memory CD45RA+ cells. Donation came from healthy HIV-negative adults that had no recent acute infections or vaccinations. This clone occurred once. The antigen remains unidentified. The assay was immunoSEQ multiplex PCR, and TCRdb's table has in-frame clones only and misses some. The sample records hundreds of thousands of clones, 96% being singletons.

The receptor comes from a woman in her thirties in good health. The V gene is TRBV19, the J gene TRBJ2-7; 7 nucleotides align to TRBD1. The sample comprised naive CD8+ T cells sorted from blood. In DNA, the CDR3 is TGTGCCAGTAGTGAACCGGGACAGACCTACGAGCAGTACTTC. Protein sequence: CASSEPGQTYEQYF. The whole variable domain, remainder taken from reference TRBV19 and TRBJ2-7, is DGGITQSPKYLFRKEGQNVTLSCEQNLNHDAMYWYRQDPGQGLRLIYYSQIVNDFQKGDIAEGYSVSREKKESFPLTVTSAQKNPTAFYLCASSEPGQTYEQYFGPGTRLTVT.